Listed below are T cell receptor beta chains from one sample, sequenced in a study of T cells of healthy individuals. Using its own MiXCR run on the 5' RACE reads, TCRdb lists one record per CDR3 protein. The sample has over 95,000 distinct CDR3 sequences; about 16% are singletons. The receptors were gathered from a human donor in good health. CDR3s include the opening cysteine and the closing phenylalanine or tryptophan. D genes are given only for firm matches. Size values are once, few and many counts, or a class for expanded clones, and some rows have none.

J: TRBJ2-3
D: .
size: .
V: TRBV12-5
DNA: TGTGCTAGTGGTTTGGCTGTAGGGCTGCGGAGGGCAGATACGCAGTATTTT
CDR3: CASGLAVGLRRADTQYF

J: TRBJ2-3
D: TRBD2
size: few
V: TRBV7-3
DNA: TGTGCCAGATTACCGGGAGAGCGGGGGAGTATCACAGATACGCAGTATTTT
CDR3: CARLPGERGSITDTQYF

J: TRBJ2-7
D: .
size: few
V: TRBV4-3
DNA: TGCGCCAGCAGCCCTACGCCCAGGGGAGAACGCGGCCACGAGCAGTACTTC
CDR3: CASSPTPRGERGHEQYF

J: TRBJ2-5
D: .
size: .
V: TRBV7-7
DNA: TGTGCCAGCAGCCCTCTAGCGACCCAAGAGACCCAGTACTTC
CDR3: CASSPLATQETQYF

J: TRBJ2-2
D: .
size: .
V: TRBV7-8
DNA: TGTGCCAGCAGTCTCGACAGAACCGGGGAGCTGTTTTTT
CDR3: CASSLDRTGELFF

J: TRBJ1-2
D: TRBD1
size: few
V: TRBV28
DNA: TGTGCCAGCAGTTCGCCAAGACAGGGACGGGGCTACACCTTC
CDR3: CASSSPRQGRGYTF

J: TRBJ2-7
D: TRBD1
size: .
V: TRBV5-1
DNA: TGCGCCAGCAGTGCCGGGACAGGAGTCACCTACGAGCAGTACTTC
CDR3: CASSAGTGVTYEQYF

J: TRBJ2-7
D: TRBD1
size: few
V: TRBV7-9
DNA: TGTGCCAGCAGCTTAGGGACAGGGGGCTTGAAGGAGCAGTACTTC
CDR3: CASSLGTGGLKEQYF

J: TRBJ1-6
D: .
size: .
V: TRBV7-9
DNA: TGTGCCAGCAGCTTAGCCGATTCACCCCTCCACTTT
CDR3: CASSLADSPLHF

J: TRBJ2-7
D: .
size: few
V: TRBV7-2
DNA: TGTGCCAGCAGCACCTCAGGGGGGCTATCCTACGAGCAGTACTTC
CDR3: CASSTSGGLSYEQYF

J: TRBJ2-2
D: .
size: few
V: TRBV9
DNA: TGTGCCAGCAGCACCTACAACACCGGGGAGCTGTTTTTT
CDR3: CASSTYNTGELFF

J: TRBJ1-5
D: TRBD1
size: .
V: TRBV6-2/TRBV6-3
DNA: TGTGCCAGCAGTTACGTCCAAGGACAGGGGTATAGCAATCAGCCCCAGCATTTT
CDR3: CASSYVQGQGYSNQPQHF

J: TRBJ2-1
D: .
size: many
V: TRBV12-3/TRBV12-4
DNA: TGTGCCAGCAGTGCCCCCGGGGGGCACTACAATGAGCAGTTCTTC
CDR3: CASSAPGGHYNEQFF

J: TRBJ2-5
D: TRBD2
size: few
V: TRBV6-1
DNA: TGTGCCAGCAGCCAATCCGGACTAGTGGGGGAGACCCAGTACTTC
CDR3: CASSQSGLVGETQYF

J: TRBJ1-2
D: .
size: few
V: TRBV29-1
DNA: TGCAGCGTTCGCGTGCCTAACTATGGCTACACCTTC
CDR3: CSVRVPNYGYTF

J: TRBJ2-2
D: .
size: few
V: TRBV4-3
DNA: TGCGCCAGCAGAACGGACAGAAACACCGGGGAGCTGTTTTTT
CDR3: CASRTDRNTGELFF

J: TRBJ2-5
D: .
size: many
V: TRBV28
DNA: TGTGCCAGCAGTTTATCAGAGACCCAGTACTTC
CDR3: CASSLSETQYF

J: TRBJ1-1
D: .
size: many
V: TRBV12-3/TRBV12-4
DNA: TGTGCCAGCAGTTCGTACAAGAACACTGAAGCTTTCTTT
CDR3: CASSSYKNTEAFF

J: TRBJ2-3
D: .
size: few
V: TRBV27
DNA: TGTGCCAGCAGTTTAGAGGGCGGGACAGTTCTTCCAGATACGCAGTATTTT
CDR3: CASSLEGGTVLPDTQYF

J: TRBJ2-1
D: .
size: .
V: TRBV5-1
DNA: TGCGCCAGCAGCTTGGTAGGTAGCGGCTTCTCATACAATGAGCAGTTCTTC
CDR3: CASSLVGSGFSYNEQFF

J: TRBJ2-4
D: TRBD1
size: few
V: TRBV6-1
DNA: TGTGCCAGCAGTGGACAGGGCGATCTCAAAAACATTCAGTACTTC
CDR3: CASSGQGDLKNIQYF

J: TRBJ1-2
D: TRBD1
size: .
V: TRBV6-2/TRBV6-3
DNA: TGTGCCAGCAGCCTATTCGGACAGGCGAACTATGGCTACACCTTC
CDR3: CASSLFGQANYGYTF

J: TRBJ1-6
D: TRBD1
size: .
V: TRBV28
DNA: TGTGCCAGCAGTAATATAGGACAGGGGTCTGGCTCCTATAATTCACCCCTCCACTTT
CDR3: CASSNIGQGSGSYNSPLHF

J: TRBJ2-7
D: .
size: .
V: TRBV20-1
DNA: TGCAGTGTTAGAGGTATTTCCGTCCTAGACGAGCAGTACTTC
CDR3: CSVRGISVLDEQYF

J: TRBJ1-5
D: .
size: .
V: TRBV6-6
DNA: TGTGCCAGCAGTTACTCGACCCAGCCCCAGCATTTT
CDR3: CASSYSTQPQHF

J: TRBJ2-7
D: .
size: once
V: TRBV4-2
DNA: TGTGCCAGCAGCCAAGAATCATCTAGCCGCTCCTACGAGCAGTACTTC
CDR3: CASSQESSSRSYEQYF

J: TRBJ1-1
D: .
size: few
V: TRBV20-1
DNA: TGCAGTGCTAGAGATCTGGGCAGGAACACTGAAGCTTTCTTT
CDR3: CSARDLGRNTEAFF

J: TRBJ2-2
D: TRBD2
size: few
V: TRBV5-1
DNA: TGCGCCAGCAGCTTGGCGGGAGGGCCGTACACCGGGGAGCTGTTTTTT
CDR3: CASSLAGGPYTGELFF

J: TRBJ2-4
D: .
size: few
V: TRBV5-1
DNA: TGCGCCAGCAAACCCCAGGACGGAAAAAACATTCAGTACTTC
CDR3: CASKPQDGKNIQYF

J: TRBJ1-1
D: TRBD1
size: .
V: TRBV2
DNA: TGTGCCAGCAGGCGCGTTGTACAGGGGGCCGGGGGCACTGAAGCTTTCTTT
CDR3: CASRRVVQGAGGTEAFF

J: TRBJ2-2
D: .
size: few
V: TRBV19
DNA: TGTGCCAGTAGTATAGATCTATTCGGGGGGCGATTCACCGGGGAGCTGTTTTTT
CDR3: CASSIDLFGGRFTGELFF

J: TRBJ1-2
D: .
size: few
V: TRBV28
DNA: TGTGCCAGCAGTTCCCCGGGGCCGGGGAGCTATGGCTACACCTTC
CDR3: CASSSPGPGSYGYTF

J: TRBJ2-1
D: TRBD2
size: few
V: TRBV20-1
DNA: TGCAGTGCTAGAGTTGTATGGCGGGGGGACAATGAGCAGTTCTTC
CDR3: CSARVVWRGDNEQFF

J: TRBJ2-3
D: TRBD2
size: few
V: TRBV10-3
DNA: TGTGCCACCACAGCGGGAGGATCGGATACGCAGTATTTT
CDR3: CATTAGGSDTQYF

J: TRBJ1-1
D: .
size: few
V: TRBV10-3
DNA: TGTGCCATCAGTGAAGCGTCCGCCCCGGGGGGCAACACTGAAGCTTTCTTT
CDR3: CAISEASAPGGNTEAFF

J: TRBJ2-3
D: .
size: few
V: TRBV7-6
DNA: TGTGCCAGCAGCCCGACGCCCGGGAGCACAGATACGCAGTATTTT
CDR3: CASSPTPGSTDTQYF

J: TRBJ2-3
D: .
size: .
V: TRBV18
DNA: TGTGCCAGCTCACCTCCGGGACTTCGCACAGATACGCAGTATTTT
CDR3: CASSPPGLRTDTQYF